These 29 T cell receptor beta chains originate from one sample sequenced in a study of T cell responses to AZD1222 COVID-19 vaccine. Method: immunoSEQ multiplex PCR; TCRdb's copy keeps in-frame clones and lacks some. The table shows about 140,000 clones, with roughly nine tenths occurring only once. Source: peripheral blood, taken on day 0 of AZD1222 vaccination. These receptors came from an adult in good health.

CDR3 residues: CASSQDRQDYEQYF. The CDR3, as DNA: TGTGCCAGCAGCCAAGATCGACAGGACTACGAGCAGTACTTC. J is TRBJ2-7 and V is TRBV4-2; D perhaps matches TRBD1 (6 bases). V lost 0 bases to trimming and J lost 3 bases, with 9 bases between them. The CDR3 is 14 residues long. Germline V gene lookup returns CDR1 LGHNA and CDR2 YNFKEQ.

The V call is TRBV25-1, the J call TRBJ1-3; 7 bases align to TRBD1. V gave up 0 bases and J gave up 3 bases; unmatched junction bases: 8. This CDR3 comprises 17 residues. The germline V gene has CDR1 MGHDK and CDR2 SYGVNS. The CDR3 bases are TGTGCCAGCAGTGAATATAAGCTCCGGACAGGTGGAAACACCATATATTTT. Amino acids: CASSEYKLRTGGNTIYF.

The genes are TRBV6-5 and TRBJ2-3, with unresolved D. The CDR3 is 15 amino acids. V dropped 0 bases and J dropped 2 bases, with 9 bases sitting between them. Germline CDR1 MNHEY, CDR2 SVGAGI. The CDR3 sequence: CASSYSSLDTDTQYF. The CDR3, as DNA: TGTGCCAGCAGTTACTCGAGTTTGGACACAGATACGCAGTATTTT.

V is TRBV5-1 and J is TRBJ1-2; 7 bases are a match to TRBD1. Germline trimming cut 5 bases from V and 3 bases from J; bases unmatched to any gene: 7. CDR3 length: 14 amino acids. CDR1 SGHRS and CDR2 YFSETQ come from the germline V gene. The DNA of the CDR3 is TGCGCCAGCAGAGAGACAGGGTTGGACTATGGCTACACCTTC. Its translation: CASRETGLDYGYTF.

This clone is a singleton in its sample. The chain recombines TRBV7-9 with TRBJ2-2; possibly TRBD2 for D (5 bases). The length of the CDR3 is 16 residues. Germline CDR1 is SEHNR and CDR2 is FQNEAQ (reference sequence). The V and J ends lost 0 bases and 1 base respectively, with 9 bases between them. CDR3 DNA sequence: TGTGCCAGCAGCTTAGCGGGGAGCGGGAACACCGGGGAGCTGTTTTTT. Amino acids: CASSLAGSGNTGELFF.

This CDR3 reads CASSQESRGQETQYF. The CDR3 DNA reads as TGCGCCAGCAGCCAAGAATCCAGGGGCCAAGAGACCCAGTACTTC. This chain connects TRBV4-1 to TRBJ2-5, with D perhaps matching TRBD1 (6 bases). Trimming took 0 bases from V and 1 from J, leaving 9 bases between them. The CDR3 has 15 amino acids. CDR1 is MGHRA and CDR2 is YSYEKL in the germline V gene.

J is TRBJ2-3 and V is TRBV5-6; a weak D match, TRBD2 (6 bases). Germline CDR1 reads SGHDT; CDR2 reads YYEEEE. The CDR3 extends over 16 amino acids. Trimming shortened V by 0 bases and J by 0 bases, and 11 bases separated the two germline ends. In DNA form, the CDR3 reads TGTGCCAGCAGCTTGGCGGTTAGCGGTAGCACAGATACGCAGTATTTT. Protein product: CASSLAVSGSTDTQYF.

The V gene is TRBV6-5, the J gene TRBJ1-5, with D uncertain. Trimming left V 6 bases short and J 0 bases short, with 12 bases between. The germline gives CDR1 MNHEY, CDR2 SVGAGI. This CDR3 comprises 15 residues. As DNA, the CDR3 is TGTGCCAGCAGGACCCTGATCGATAGCAATCAGCCCCAGCATTTT. It is translated as CASRTLIDSNQPQHF.

The chain employs TRBV28 and TRBJ2-3; D is possibly TRBD2 (5 bases). V was trimmed by 3 bases and J by 3 bases, leaving 10 bases between them. The CDR3 consists of 14 residues. Germline lookup yields CDR1 MDHEN and CDR2 SYDVKM. The CDR3 region is CASSFDGVTDTQYF. The CDR3 DNA follows: TGTGCCAGCAGTTTTGACGGGGTGACAGATACGCAGTATTTT.

The CDR3 coding sequence is TGTGCCAGCAGCTTAGCGGTGGGCACTCTCCAAGAGACCCAGTACTTC. Its translation is CASSLAVGTLQETQYF. The chain links TRBV7-9 to TRBJ2-5; no clear D. CDR1 SEHNR and CDR2 FQNEAQ come from the germline V gene (reference sequence). Trimming took 0 bases from V and 1 from J, leaving 12 bases between them. The CDR3 consists of 16 residues. Supplemented by reference TRBV7-9 and TRBJ2-5, the full variable domain reads DTGVSQNPRHKITKRGQNVTFRCDPISEHNRLYWYRQTLGQGPEFLTYFQNEAQLEKSRLLSDRFSAERPKGSFSTLEIQRTEQGDSAMYLCASSLAVGTLQETQYFGPGTRLLVL.

The chain combines TRBV7-8 with TRBJ1-4, with D maybe TRBD1 (5 bases). The CDR3 length is 15 residues. From germline, CDR1 is SGHVS and CDR2 FQNEAQ. Between the trimmed V and J ends, which lost 5 bases and 6 bases, there was a span of 16 bases. The CDR3 DNA is TGTGCCAGCAGCACCTGGGACGGTACGGATGAAAAACTGTTTTTT. It encodes CASSTWDGTDEKLFF.

The V call is TRBV6-5, the J call TRBJ1-2; D is undetermined. This CDR3 has 10 residues. Germline CDR1 reads MNHEY; CDR2 reads SVGAGI. V was clipped by 8 bases and J by 3 bases, with 4 bases between them. This chain's CDR3 is CASWDYGYTF. CDR3 nucleotide sequence: TGTGCCAGCTGGGACTATGGCTACACCTTC.

The gene calls are TRBV18 and TRBJ1-1, with 10 positions matching TRBD1. CDR3 length: 14 amino acids. Germline CDR1 KGHSH, CDR2 LQKENI. The J segment lost 0 bases and the V segment lost 8 bases, leaving 3 bases of the junction unmatched. The DNA of the CDR3 is TGTGCCAGCGACAGGGGGCCCATGAACACTGAAGCTTTCTTT. Translated: CASDRGPMNTEAFF. The variable domain in full, with the rest retrieved from reference TRBV18 and TRBJ1-1, is NAGVMQNPRHLVRRRGQEARLRCSPMKGHSHVYWYRQLPEEGLKFMVYLQKENIIDESGMPKERFSAEFPKEGPSILRIQQVVRGDSAAYFCASDRGPMNTEAFFGQGTRLTVV.

In this sample, this clone turned up once. The rearrangement links TRBV7-2 to TRBJ1-4; 12 nucleotides agree with TRBD1. Trimming at V came to 1 base and at J to 2 bases, leaving 5 bases not matched to a gene. In germline, CDR1 is SGHTA, CDR2 FQGNSA. The length of the CDR3 is 18 residues. The DNA for the CDR3 is TGTGCCAGCAGCTTAGGGGCGGGACAGGGGGCGACTAATGAAAAACTGTTTTTT. It translates to CASSLGAGQGATNEKLFF.

The chain employs TRBV5-6 and TRBJ1-1, with D tentatively TRBD1 (6 bases). Trimming pared 4 bases from V and 4 bases from J, leaving 17 bases between. Germline values: CDR1 SGHDT, CDR2 YYEEEE. The CDR3 length is 15 residues. CDR3 bases: TGTGCCAGCAGCCCCTTGGGCCTCAGGGGCACTGAAGCTTTCTTT. As protein: CASSPLGLRGTEAFF.

V usage is TRBV2 and J usage is TRBJ1-1, with D unclear. The length of the CDR3 is 11 residues. Trimming removed 5 bases at V and 0 bases at J, with 1 base between. The germline gives CDR1 SNHLY, CDR2 FYNNEI. In DNA form, the CDR3 reads TGTGCCAGCAGTTTGAACACTGAAGCTTTCTTT. Residues: CASSLNTEAFF.

V usage is TRBV7-8 and J usage is TRBJ1-2; D is possibly TRBD1 (5 bases). Trimming left V 1 base short and J 3 bases short, with 15 bases between. CDR1 SGHVS and CDR2 FQNEAQ come from the germline V gene. The CDR3 runs to 16 residues. Here the CDR3 DNA reads TGTGCCAGCAGCTTAGGCTGGGGGTCTCGGGACTATGGCTACACCTTC. The encoded protein is CASSLGWGSRDYGYTF.

The V call is TRBV4-3, the J call TRBJ2-7; possible D gene TRBD1, 5 bases. V was clipped by 0 bases and J by 2 bases, with 8 bases between them. The CDR3 covers 14 residues. In germline, CDR1 is LGHNA, CDR2 YSLEER. CDR3 in DNA: TGCGCCAGCAGCCAAGAAACAGGACCCTACGAGCAGTACTTC. It specifies CASSQETGPYEQYF.

The chain employs TRBV6-5 and TRBJ1-2; 7 positions agree with TRBD1. Trimming cost V 7 bases and J 8 bases; bases outside gene matches: 16. Per germline, CDR1 MNHEY and CDR2 SVGAGI. CDR3 length: 15 amino acids. For the CDR3, the DNA is TGTGCCAGCAACCTACCGGACAGGTTGGGTTACGGCTACACCTTC. Protein product: CASNLPDRLGYGYTF.

The chain combines TRBV18 with TRBJ1-2; D unclear. The CDR3 contains 9 residues. Trimming took off 0 bases at V and 14 bases at J, with 4 bases between the two ends. Looked up from germline, CDR1 is KGHSH and CDR2 is LQKENI. The CDR3 DNA follows: TGTGCCAGCTCACCACCTACGACCTTC. Protein sequence: CASSPPTTF. The full variable domain, rest sourced from reference TRBV18 and TRBJ1-2, is NAGVMQNPRHLVRRRGQEARLRCSPMKGHSHVYWYRQLPEEGLKFMVYLQKENIIDESGMPKERFSAEFPKEGPSILRIQQVVRGDSAAYFCASSPPTTFGSGTRLTVV.

This clone has just a few counts. V and J are TRBV24-1 and TRBJ1-6, with D possibly matching TRBD1 (5 bases). Germline assignment: CDR1 KGHDR and CDR2 SFDVKD. The CDR3 totals 13 residues. The V end was cut by 8 bases, the J end by 8 bases, with 12 bases between. The CDR3 is CATIGGLYSPLHF. The CDR3 bases are TGTGCCACCATTGGGGGTCTGTATTCACCCCTCCACTTT.

V and J are TRBV2 and TRBJ2-5; D remains unclear. Germline V gene data show CDR1 as SNHLY and CDR2 as FYNNEI. The V end was cut by 5 bases, the J end by 1 base, with 8 bases between. The CDR3 totals 13 residues. The CDR3, as DNA: TGTGCCAGCAGTCGAAACCCCCAAGAGACCCAGTACTTC. This codes for CASSRNPQETQYF.

The chain has TRBV11-2 and TRBJ1-2; TRBD1 agrees at 9 bases. The CDR3 has 17 residues. V gave up 3 bases and J gave up 4 bases; unmatched junction bases: 12. CDR1 and CDR2 (germline): SGHAT, FQNNGV. The CDR3 region is CASSFSRDREGGYGYTF. CDR3 sequence (DNA): TGTGCCAGCAGCTTCTCCCGGGACAGGGAAGGTGGCTATGGCTACACCTTC.

This chain uses TRBV4-1 with TRBJ2-1; D is perhaps TRBD1 (8 bases). This CDR3 has 17 residues. Germline loops: CDR1 MGHRA, CDR2 YSYEKL. Trimming pared 0 bases from V and 7 bases from J, leaving 19 bases between. The chain's CDR3 is CASSQEVNRGGRNEQFF. CDR3 coding DNA: TGCGCCAGCAGCCAAGAGGTCAACAGGGGGGGACGGAATGAGCAGTTCTTC.

The chain has TRBV9 and TRBJ1-1; D is undetermined. Germline V gives CDR1 SGDLS, CDR2 YYNGEE. The CDR3 sequence is 15 residues long. Trimming shortened V by 1 base and J by 0 bases, and 10 bases separated the two germline ends. This chain's CDR3 is CASSVLSVLNTEAFF. Here the CDR3 DNA reads TGTGCCAGCAGCGTATTATCCGTTTTGAACACTGAAGCTTTCTTT.

The V gene is TRBV3-1 (or the pseudogene TRBV3-2), the J gene TRBJ1-2; 9 bases are a match to TRBD1. The V gene end was trimmed by 2 bases and the J gene end by 4 bases; junction bases not matched to a gene: 5. Per germline, CDR1 LGHDT and CDR2 YNNKEL (reference sequence). The CDR3 sequence is 15 residues long. CDR3 nucleotide sequence: TGTGCCAGCAGCCAACTAGGACAGGGGAGCTATGGCTACACCTTC. It is translated as CASSQLGQGSYGYTF.

Only one count was recorded for this clone. This chain links TRBV3-1 (or the pseudogene TRBV3-2) with TRBJ2-1; perhaps TRBD2 as D (6 bases). V lost 4 bases to trimming and J lost 0 bases, with 31 bases between them. CDR1 and CDR2 from the germline V gene are LGHDT and YNNKEL (reference sequence). The CDR3 covers 22 residues. CDR3 nucleotide sequence: TGTGCCAGCAGCCCCCCATGGGGTCCCCGGGACTTAAGGCCGAGCTCCTACAATGAGCAGTTCTTC. This gives the protein CASSPPWGPRDLRPSSYNEQFF.

This chain uses TRBV7-6 with TRBJ1-4, with a tentative D call TRBD1 (5 bases). Trimming took off 1 base at V and 11 bases at J, with 5 bases between the two ends. CDR3 length equals 11 residues. The germline V gene has CDR1 SGHVS and CDR2 FNYEAQ. The CDR3 region is CASSLEGKLFF. CDR3 coding DNA: TGTGCCAGCAGCTTAGAGGGGAAACTGTTTTTT.

The gene calls are TRBV11-3 and TRBJ2-5; the match to TRBD2 covers 8 bases. Germline values: CDR1 SGHNT, CDR2 YENEEA. J gave up 4 bases and V 1 base, and 5 bases lay outside the gene matches. This CDR3 comprises 15 residues. The CDR3 region is CASSLGSGGVETQYF. CDR3 DNA: TGTGCCAGCAGCTTAGGTTCCGGGGGGGTAGAGACCCAGTACTTC. Together with reference TRBV11-3 and TRBJ2-5, the CDR3 gives the full variable domain: EAGVVQSPRYKIIEKKQPVAFWCNPISGHNTLYWYLQNLGQGPELLIRYENEEAVDDSQLPKDRFSAERLKGVDSTLKIQPAELGDSAVYLCASSLGSGGVETQYFGPGTRLLVL.